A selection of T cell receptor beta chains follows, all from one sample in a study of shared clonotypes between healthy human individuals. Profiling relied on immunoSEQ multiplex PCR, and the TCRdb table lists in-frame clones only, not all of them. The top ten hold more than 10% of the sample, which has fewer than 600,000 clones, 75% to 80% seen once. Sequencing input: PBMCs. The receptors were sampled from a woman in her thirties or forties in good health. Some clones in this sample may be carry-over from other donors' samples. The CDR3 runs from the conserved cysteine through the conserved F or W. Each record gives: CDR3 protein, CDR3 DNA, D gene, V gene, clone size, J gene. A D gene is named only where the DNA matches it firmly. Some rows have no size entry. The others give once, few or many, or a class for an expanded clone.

CASSQGGGWYEQYF	TGCGCCAGCAGCCAAGGGGGAGGTTGGTACGAGCAGTACTTC	-	TRBV4-1	-	TRBJ2-7
CASSPHTPSPTEAFF	TGTGCCAGCAGTCCGCATACTCCCAGCCCCACTGAAGCTTTCTTT	-	TRBV5-5	few	TRBJ1-1
CASSLSQRVRSNEQFF	TGTGCCAGCAGTTTATCCCAGCGAGTCAGGTCAAATGAGCAGTTCTTC	-	TRBV27	-	TRBJ2-1
CASSIGGTYSYEQYF	TGTGCCAGTAGTATAGGCGGGACCTACTCCTACGAGCAGTACTTC	-	TRBV19	-	TRBJ2-7
CASSERPGGEQYF	TGTGCCAGCAGTGAAAGGCCAGGGGGAGAGCAGTACTTC	TRBD1	TRBV2	-	TRBJ2-7
CASSYGQGAGQPQHF	TGTGCTAGCAGCTATGGACAGGGGGCGGGTCAGCCCCAGCATTTT	TRBD1	TRBV7-7	-	TRBJ1-5
CASKPRGTVTYEQYF	TGTGCCAGTAAGCCACGGGGGACAGTTACCTACGAGCAGTACTTC	-	TRBV19	-	TRBJ2-7
CASSLSGVAVSYNEQFF	TGTGCCAGCAGCCTTAGCGGAGTAGCGGTCTCCTACAATGAGCAGTTCTTC	-	TRBV7-2	-	TRBJ2-1
CASTRADSGANVLTF	TGTGCCAGCACCCGCGCGGACTCTGGGGCCAACGTCCTGACTTTC	-	TRBV7-9	-	TRBJ2-6
CASYSPGTGGDEQYF	TGTGCCAGCTACAGTCCCGGGACAGGGGGAGACGAGCAGTACTTC	TRBD1	TRBV28	-	TRBJ2-7
CASSSEGTQYF	TGTGCCAGCAGCTCCGAAGGGACCCAGTACTTC	-	TRBV5-6	-	TRBJ2-5
CASSFETGEQFF	TGTGCCAGCAGCTTTGAGACGGGCGAGCAGTTCTTC	-	TRBV7-3	once	TRBJ2-1
CASSHRDSNYGYTF	TGTGCCAGCAGTCACAGGGACTCTAACTATGGCTACACCTTC	-	TRBV28	-	TRBJ1-2
CASSGRRGPAYEQYF	TGTGCCAGCAGTGGGCGCCGGGGTCCCGCCTACGAGCAGTACTTC	-	TRBV2	once	TRBJ2-7
CASSRLAVPYEQYF	TGTGCCAGCAGCCGACTAGCGGTCCCCTACGAGCAGTACTTC	TRBD2	TRBV6-5	-	TRBJ2-7
CASSLMGQLLNTEAFF	TGTGCCAGCAGTTTAATGGGACAGTTGTTGAACACTGAAGCTTTCTTT	TRBD1	TRBV28	-	TRBJ1-1
CASSRIPGEGSTEAFF	TGCGCCAGCAGCCGAATCCCAGGGGAGGGAAGCACTGAAGCTTTCTTT	-	TRBV4-3	few	TRBJ1-1
CASSLGRGSSDTQYF	TGTGCCAGCAGCTTAGGGCGCGGGAGTTCAGATACGCAGTATTTT	TRBD2	TRBV7-8	once	TRBJ2-3
CASSSGQGVDNEQFF	TGTGCCAGCAGCTCGGGACAGGGGGTTGACAATGAGCAGTTCTTC	TRBD1	TRBV7-9	-	TRBJ2-1
CASSARLASIGYNEQFF	TGCGCCAGCAGTGCCCGACTAGCTAGTATTGGCTACAATGAGCAGTTCTTC	TRBD2	TRBV5-1	-	TRBJ2-1
CSVPGGLAGGGADTQYF	TGCAGCGTTCCGGGGGGACTAGCGGGCGGTGGGGCAGATACGCAGTATTTT	TRBD2	TRBV29-1	-	TRBJ2-3
CASSTGQPNQPQHF	TGCGCCAGCAGCACGGGACAGCCGAATCAGCCCCAGCATTTT	TRBD1	TRBV5-1	-	TRBJ1-5